A single sample gave rise to the 7 T cell receptor beta chains below, sequenced in a study of T cell clonality in common variable immunodeficiency. Assay: immunoSEQ multiplex PCR; the TCRdb copy retains only in-frame clones and omits some. The repertoire shows 40,000 to 45,000 clones, none seen only once; the top ten take approximately 0.68%. Sequencing was carried out using peripheral blood mononuclear cells. Receptors originate from a person aged 18-69 years in good health.

This clone was seen a few times. The part of the CDR3 DNA that was read is TGTGCCAGCAGCCTCGGGACTTCATCCTCACTATCCTACAATGAG. Amino acids: CASSLGTSSSLSYNE. The full CDR3 protein reads CASSLGTSSSLSYNEQFF. This chain joins TRBV13 and TRBJ2-1; possibly TRBD2 for D (6 bases). The sequenced fragment ends 3 residues before the CDR3 boundary, so the rest is inferred from the germline J gene. The CDR3 is made up of 18 amino acids. The germline gives CDR1 PRHDT, CDR2 FYEKMQ (reference sequence). V was cut by 5 bases and J by 1 base, with 21 bases left in between.

This clone occurred many times. The read terminates 3 residues ahead of where the CDR3 ends, so the germline J gene completes it. The chain is built from TRBV5-6 and TRBJ2-7, with TRBD1 matching 8 bases. CDR1 is SGHDT and CDR2 is YYEEEE in the germline V gene. V was clipped by 4 bases and J by 3 bases; unmatched bases: 9. The CDR3 extends over 15 amino acids. CDR3 in amino acids: CASSGSGQDYYEQYF. The covered CDR3 bases are TGTGCCAGCAGCGGTTCGGGACAGGACTACTACGAG.

This clone was recorded at least ten times. The read ends 3 residues before the CDR3 terminus; that terminus is restored from the germline J gene. This rearrangement joins TRBV11-3 to TRBJ1-2, with 9 bases that match TRBD1. Germline loops: CDR1 SGHNT, CDR2 YENEEA. V was pared by 4 bases and J by 6 bases, with 3 bases of the junction left unmatched. CDR3 length equals 13 residues. Incomplete CDR3 DNA: TGTGCCAGCAGCTCTGGACAGGGGAATGGC. Translated: CASSSGQGNG. The full-length CDR3 reads as CASSSGQGNGYTF.

This clone was counted ten times or more. Coverage ceases 3 residues before the CDR3 finishes, and the germline J gene fills in the end. The chain employs TRBV7-3 and TRBJ2-4; 11 nucleotides match TRBD1. Germline V CDR1 and CDR2: SGHTA, FQGTGA. The CDR3 is 16 residues long. Losses at the gene ends were 5 bases for V and 3 bases for J; bases not matched to a gene: 6. The CDR3 DNA, read in part, is TGTGCCAGCAGCACAGGGACAGGGGGGGTCAAAAACATT. It codes for CASSTGTGGVKNI. The entire CDR3 reads CASSTGTGGVKNIQYF. Supplemented by reference TRBV7-3 and TRBJ2-4, the full variable domain reads GAGVSQTPSNKVTEKGKYVELRCDPISGHTALYWYRQSLGQGPEFLIYFQGTGAADDSGLPNDRFFAVRPEGSVSTLKIQRTERGDSAVYLCASSTGTGGVKNIQYFGAGTRLSVL.

Ten or more counts support this clone. The read terminates 3 residues before the CDR3 end, so the remaining end is supplied by the germline J gene. This chain links TRBV29-1 with TRBJ2-7, with a tentative D call TRBD1 (6 bases). CDR1 SQVTM and CDR2 ANQGSEA come from the germline V gene. Trimming left V 7 bases short and J 0 bases short, with 7 bases between. This CDR3 contains 11 residues. The CDR3 bases that were read are TGCAGCGCACAGGGCTCCTACGAG. It codes for CSAQGSYE. The CDR3 in full is CSAQGSYEQYF.

This clone was found many times. The CDR3 is cut off 3 residues early in the read; its end comes from the germline J gene. The genes are TRBV30 and TRBJ2-1; D possibly corresponds to TRBD1 (6 bases). V was trimmed by 5 bases and J by 4 bases, leaving 9 bases between them. CDR1 is GTSNPN, CDR2 SVGIG, per germline (reference sequence). The CDR3 consists of 12 residues. CDR3 sequence: CAWGDRYNEQFF. The part of the CDR3 DNA that was read is TGTGCCTGGGGTGACAGGTACAATGAG.

This clone showed up many times. The DNA ends 3 residues before the CDR3 does, and the rest of the CDR3 is filled in from the germline J gene. This chain links TRBV5-1 with TRBJ2-3; 10 positions match TRBD2. CDR3 size: 15 residues. Germline trimming cut 4 bases from V and 2 bases from J; bases unmatched to any gene: 4. CDR1 is SGHRS and CDR2 is YFSETQ in the germline V gene. The CDR3 bases that were read are TGCGCCAGCAGCGTTAGCGGGAGGTACACAGATACG. It translates to CASSVSGRYTDT. The full CDR3 reads CASSVSGRYTDTQYF.